These 17 T cell receptor beta chains share one sample of origin, sequenced in a study of CD8 T cells in ankylosing spondylitis. TCRdb analysed the 5' RACE reads with MiXCR anew, one entry per CDR3 protein. This table has 300,000 to 350,000 distinct CDR3 sequences, less than 25% appearing once. The sequenced sample consisted of blood, either unsorted or a sorted T cell fraction (not recorded which). These receptors were obtained from a female donor with ankylosing spondylitis or in good health (not recorded which).

This clonotype showed up just a few times. V gene TRBV9 combines with J gene TRBJ2-1; D not certain. Germline V gene lookup returns CDR1 SGDLS and CDR2 YYNGEE. This CDR3 contains 15 residues. Between the trimmed V and J ends, which lost 4 bases and 5 bases, there was a span of 16 bases. CDR3 nucleotide sequence: TGTGCCAGCAGCCCCCGACATCAACCAAACAATGAGCAGTTCTTC. Translated: CASSPRHQPNNEQFF.

The chain is built from TRBV5-1 and TRBJ2-7; TRBD1 is a possible D gene (5 bases). Looked up from germline, CDR1 is SGHRS and CDR2 is YFSETQ. With 0 bases removed from V and 5 bases from J, the gap between germline ends came to 18 bases. CDR3 length: 16 amino acids. Written as DNA, the CDR3 is TGCGCCAGCAGCTTGGGACTGACAGCGACGAAAAACGAGCAGTACTTC. Residues: CASSLGLTATKNEQYF.

This clonotype was counted only a few times. The CDR3 coding sequence is TGCAGTGCTCAGGACAGGGTGTCCTACGAGCAGTACTTC. As protein: CSAQDRVSYEQYF. The chain uses TRBV20-1 and TRBJ2-7; TRBD1 aligns across 8 bases. CDR1 and CDR2 (germline): DFQATT, SNEGSKA (reference sequence). The CDR3 consists of 13 residues. Unmatched junction bases numbered 4, after V lost 5 bases and J lost 1 base.

This clonotype was observed many times. The V gene is TRBV20-1, the J gene TRBJ2-1, with a weak D call TRBD2 (5 bases). This CDR3 spans 12 amino acids. Germline assignment: CDR1 DFQATT and CDR2 SNEGSKA (reference sequence). This CDR3 reads CSAKSTGKEQFF. Written as DNA, the CDR3 is TGCAGCGCCAAATCGACGGGAAAGGAGCAGTTCTTC.

This clonotype was recorded a few times. The gene calls are TRBV5-1 and TRBJ2-6; a possible D gene is TRBD1 (5 bases). The V end lost 4 bases, the J end lost 1 base, and 9 bases lay between the germline ends. The length of the CDR3 is 15 residues. Germline-derived CDR1 and CDR2 are SGHRS and YFSETQ. CDR3 sequence reads: CASSHQGSGANVLTF. The CDR3 DNA is TGCGCCAGCAGCCACCAGGGTTCTGGGGCCAACGTCCTGACTTTC.

This clonotype occurred many times. V usage is TRBV29-1 and J usage is TRBJ1-1; unclear D gene. V was shortened by 3 bases and J by 1 base, with 15 bases between the two germline ends. In germline, CDR1 is SQVTM, CDR2 ANQGSEA. CDR3 size: 15 residues. The CDR3 here is CSVELRGLANTEAFF. In DNA, the CDR3 is TGCAGCGTTGAGCTCCGAGGCCTGGCGAACACTGAAGCTTTCTTT. The whole variable domain, remainder taken from reference TRBV29-1 and TRBJ1-1, is SAVISQKPSRDICQRGTSLTIQCQVDSQVTMMFWYRQQPGQSLTLIATANQGSEATYESGFVIDKFPISRPNLTFSTLTVSNMSPEDSSIYLCSVELRGLANTEAFFGQGTRLTVV.

J is TRBJ2-3 and V is TRBV13; 7 bases match TRBD2. Germline V gene lookup returns CDR1 PRHDT and CDR2 FYEKMQ (reference sequence). This CDR3 contains 13 residues. V shed 5 bases and J 6 bases; nucleotides not matched to a gene: 5. CDR3 DNA sequence: TGTGCCAGCAGCCTTAGGGAGGGGGATACGCAGTATTTT. It translates to CASSLREGDTQYF.

V gene TRBV5-1 combines with J gene TRBJ1-2; the match to TRBD1 covers 7 bases. The CDR3 is 14 amino acids. Germline V gene data show CDR1 as SGHRS and CDR2 as YFSETQ. V shed 4 bases and J 2 bases; nucleotides not matched to a gene: 5. In DNA form, the CDR3 reads TGCGCCAGCAGCATGATACAGGGGAACTATGGCTACACCTTC. It codes for CASSMIQGNYGYTF.

The chain links TRBV5-4 to TRBJ2-1, with 8 nucleotides matching TRBD1. Germline V gene lookup returns CDR1 SGHNT and CDR2 YYREEE (reference sequence). The CDR3 extends over 12 amino acids. J lost 9 bases, V lost 4 bases, and 3 bases had no gene match. The CDR3 is CASSLDRVEQFF. CDR3 bases: TGTGCCAGCAGCCTGGACAGGGTTGAGCAGTTCTTC.

The rearrangement joins TRBV20-1 to TRBJ2-1; D gene uncertain. Trimming took 6 bases from V and 5 from J, leaving 8 bases between them. This CDR3 has 11 residues. Germline assignment: CDR1 DFQATT and CDR2 SNEGSKA (reference sequence). CDR3 loop: CSAGDHNEQFF. CDR3 bases: TGCAGTGCCGGAGACCACAATGAGCAGTTCTTC.

The V and J genes are TRBV6-1 and TRBJ2-3; TRBD2 matches at 8 bases. The CDR3 covers 15 residues. J lost 2 bases, V lost 6 bases, and 7 bases had no gene match. Germline CDR1 reads MNHNS; CDR2 reads SASEGT. The CDR3 here is CASSRGGTYTDTQYF. The CDR3 DNA is TGTGCCAGCAGCCGCGGGGGGACATACACAGATACGCAGTATTTT.

V usage is TRBV7-2 and J usage is TRBJ2-7; the match to TRBD2 covers 11 bases. The CDR3 is 14 amino acids. With 5 bases clipped from V and 3 bases from J, the junction kept 3 bases outside the gene matches. Germline V gives CDR1 SGHTA, CDR2 FQGNSA. The CDR3 bases are TGTGCCAGCAGCATTAGCGGGAGGGTCTACGAGCAGTACTTC. This encodes CASSISGRVYEQYF.

The gene calls are TRBV30 and TRBJ2-7; TRBD1 is a possible D gene (6 bases). The CDR3 spans 14 residues. With 4 bases removed from V and 1 base from J, the gap between germline ends came to 14 bases. Per germline, CDR1 GTSNPN and CDR2 SVGIG (reference sequence). DNA of the CDR3: TGTGCCTGGAACACCGGGACATTTTCCTACGAGCAGTACTTC. This codes for CAWNTGTFSYEQYF.

This clonotype was seen many times. The chain employs TRBV12-3 or TRBV12-4 and TRBJ2-3, with 12 bases identical to TRBD2. The V gene end was trimmed by 5 bases and the J gene end by 0 bases; junction bases not matched to a gene: 6. This CDR3 is 17 amino acids long. CDR3 DNA: TGTGCCAGCAGTCGCTGGACTAGCGGGACCAGCACAGATACGCAGTATTTT. Translated, it gives CASSRWTSGTSTDTQYF.

This clonotype was picked up a small number of times. V gene TRBV20-1 combines with J gene TRBJ2-2; 8 nucleotides agree with TRBD1. The V gene end was trimmed by 6 bases and the J gene end by 7 bases; junction bases not matched to a gene: 13. CDR3 length equals 15 residues. The germline V gene encodes CDR1 DFQATT and CDR2 SNEGSKA (reference sequence). Here the CDR3 DNA reads TGCAGTGCGAGGACAGGGCCGAGGACGGACGGGGAGCTGTTTTTT. Amino acids: CSARTGPRTDGELFF.

There are many counts of this clonotype. The chain uses TRBV7-2 and TRBJ2-3; the D is unclear. The germline CDR1 and CDR2 sequences are SGHTA and FQGNSA. The CDR3 contains 12 residues. Trimming shortened V by 5 bases and J by 11 bases, and 14 bases separated the two germline ends. The CDR3 DNA follows: TGTGCCAGCAGCCTGGGCCTCCAGAGGCAGTATTTT. Translation gives CASSLGLQRQYF. The variable domain in full, completed from reference TRBV7-2 and TRBJ2-3, reads GAGVSQSPSNKVTEKGKDVELRCDPISGHTALYWYRQSLGQGLEFLIYFQGNSAPDKSGLPSDRFSAERTGGSVSTLTIQRTQQEDSAVYLCASSLGLQRQYFGPGTRLTVL.

The genes are TRBV20-1 and TRBJ2-7; 9 nucleotides align to TRBD2. V was clipped by 5 bases and J by 3 bases; unmatched bases: 5. CDR1 and CDR2 from the germline V gene are DFQATT and SNEGSKA (reference sequence). The CDR3 sequence is 13 residues long. As DNA, the CDR3 is TGCAGTGCTCGTAGCGGGAGCCACTACGAGCAGTACTTC. Its translation: CSARSGSHYEQYF.